The source of this T cell receptor beta chain is a study of blood T cell repertoires in COVID-19. Across the whole study: Sources were T cells, B-cell-depleted T cells, or PBMCs; the material itself was cDNA or gDNA.

The CDR3 covers 14 residues. CDR1 is MDHEN, CDR2 SYDVKM, per germline. V was trimmed by 4 bases and J by 5 bases, leaving 14 bases between them. TCRdb's table, derived via immunoSEQ multiplex PCR, lists solely in-frame clones and lacks some. The sample includes about 37,000 clones, about 89% of them seen just once. This chain links TRBV28 with TRBJ1-1; D call uncertain. The sample comprised peripheral blood. The sequence was collected from a human donor in a cohort sampled during active COVID-19. Here the CDR3 DNA reads TGTGCCAGCAGTTCTAGCTCCATTAAGACTGAAGCTTTCTTT. The encoded protein is CASSSSSIKTEAFF.